This T cell receptor (beta chain) emerged from a study of post-analysis software for immune sequencing data. Study information: As for disease course, relapsing-remitting, secondary progressive and progressive-relapsing multiple sclerosis were all included.

The CDR3 runs 17 residues. Trimming took 0 bases from V and 1 from J, leaving 15 bases between them. Germline V gene data show CDR1 as MGHRA and CDR2 as YSYEKL. Whole-study results and caveats: Among multiple sclerosis patients, normalized Chao1 diversity was significantly below that of controls. With TRBV5-6, TRBV5-1 and TRBV20-1 included, about five TRBV segments were more frequent in patients than in controls. Samples sharing a preparation batch grouped tightly together when assessed by F measure.

Of note for this clonotype: Antigen: not known.

Unique molecular identifiers had been added to the TCR beta cDNA libraries. TCRdb processed the PCR reads anew with MiXCR; each CDR3 protein has one entry. The data contain over 150,000 distinct CDR3 sequences, under 40% of them singletons. The TCR was taken from a girl aged 10 to 17 with multiple sclerosis. This sequence joins TRBV4-1 and TRBJ1-2, with unresolved D. Sequences were derived from blood, sampled after autologous hematopoietic stem cell transplantation. As DNA, the CDR3 is TGCGCCAGCAGCCAAGACCGAGGAACCGACCTTAACTATGGCTACACCTTC. It translates to CASSQDRGTDLNYGYTF.